These 20 T cell receptor beta chains came from one sample sequenced in a study of CD8+ T cells in alopecia areata (dated by TCRdb to about 2018). The meaning of the sample's treatment or condition label: oral pan-JAK inhibitor, 5-10 mg twice daily. Libraries were prepared through the immunoSEQ multiplex PCR assay. RNA was extracted from all samples and reverse transcribed into cDNA, which served as template for TCR sequencing. TCRdb mirrors the immuneACCESS table, restricted to in-frame sequences. Some clones are absent from its copies; in checked studies, under half trace to an unresolved V gene, and the reason for the others is unknown. A total of around 180,000 clones appear in this sample, 64% of them only once. The ten largest make up under 1.5% of the sample. The specimen was CD4+ T cells sorted from blood, collected at week 49, from a patient treated with tofacitinib. These receptors were collected from a human donor with alopecia areata.

The J gene is TRBJ2-7, the V gene TRBV7-8, with 10 bases that match TRBD1. Germline V gene data show CDR1 as SGHVS and CDR2 as FQNEAQ. The CDR3 spans 15 residues. Trimming at V came to 1 base and at J to 3 bases, leaving 3 bases not matched to a gene. In DNA, the CDR3 is TGTGCCAGCAGCTTAGGACAGGGGGCGGTCTACGAGCAGTACTTC. It codes for CASSLGQGAVYEQYF.

The chain links TRBV5-1 to TRBJ2-7; TRBD1 is a possible D gene (5 bases). The CDR3 contains 13 residues. CDR1 and CDR2 (germline): SGHRS, YFSETQ. V lost 4 bases, J lost 1 base, and 9 bases lay in between. The CDR3 DNA sequence: TGCGCCAGCAGCCCGACAGTTTCCTACGAGCAGTACTTC. Protein product: CASSPTVSYEQYF.

The chain uses TRBV29-1 and TRBJ1-1; D is unclear. Deletions cut 3 bases from V and 4 bases from J, with 6 bases between. The CDR3 is 11 residues long. Germline CDR1 and CDR2: SQVTM and ANQGSEA. CDR3 sequence: CSVDKGTEAFF. The CDR3 DNA reads as TGCAGCGTTGATAAGGGCACTGAAGCTTTCTTT. The whole variable domain, filled in from reference TRBV29-1 and TRBJ1-1, reads SAVISQKPSRDICQRGTSLTIQCQVDSQVTMMFWYRQQPGQSLTLIATANQGSEATYESGFVIDKFPISRPNLTFSTLTVSNMSPEDSSIYLCSVDKGTEAFFGQGTRLTVV.

In this sample, this clone turned up once. This rearrangement joins TRBV5-1 to TRBJ2-7, with 7 bases that match TRBD1. J was trimmed by 2 bases and V by 2 bases; bases with no gene match: 7. Looked up from germline, CDR1 is SGHRS and CDR2 is YFSETQ. The CDR3 spans 15 residues. CDR3: CASSLRSGQTYEQYF. The CDR3 nucleotides are TGCGCCAGCAGCTTACGGTCGGGACAGACCTACGAGCAGTACTTC.

The chain recombines TRBV2 with TRBJ1-5; perhaps TRBD1 as D (6 bases). V gave up 6 bases and J gave up 2 bases, with 11 bases separating them. The CDR3 runs 14 residues. Germline V CDR1 and CDR2: SNHLY, FYNNEI. CDR3 residues: CASRDREGNQPQHF. The CDR3, as DNA: TGTGCCAGCAGGGACAGAGAGGGCAATCAGCCCCAGCATTTT.

The chain has TRBV29-1 and TRBJ1-1, with D unresolved. The CDR3 runs 11 residues. Germline lookup yields CDR1 SQVTM and CDR2 ANQGSEA. Trimming removed 3 bases from V and 6 bases from J, with 8 bases in between. CDR3 DNA sequence: TGCAGCGTTGAGGAGGAATCTGAAGCTTTCTTT. Translation: CSVEEESEAFF. The variable domain in full, completed from reference TRBV29-1 and TRBJ1-1, reads SAVISQKPSRDICQRGTSLTIQCQVDSQVTMMFWYRQQPGQSLTLIATANQGSEATYESGFVIDKFPISRPNLTFSTLTVSNMSPEDSSIYLCSVEEESEAFFGQGTRLTVV.

This clone has just a few counts. The J gene is TRBJ2-1, the V gene TRBV30; 7 bases line up with TRBD2. CDR3 length equals 16 residues. J gave up 0 bases and V 1 base, and 6 bases lay outside the gene matches. Germline V gene sequence: CDR1 GTSNPN, CDR2 SVGIG (reference sequence). The CDR3, as DNA: TGTGCCTGGAGTGGGAATTGGGGGGGCTCCTACAATGAGCAGTTCTTC. Protein: CAWSGNWGGSYNEQFF.

This clone was seen more than once but under ten times. The chain combines TRBV27 with TRBJ2-1; 9 bases are a match to TRBD1. Trimming removed 6 bases from V and 5 bases from J; junction bases left unmatched: 5. This CDR3 is 14 amino acids long. The germline CDR1 and CDR2 sequences are MNHEY and SMNVEV (reference sequence). This CDR3 is CASRPGQGHNEQFF. CDR3 sequence (DNA): TGTGCCAGCAGGCCGGGACAGGGCCACAATGAGCAGTTCTTC.

The CDR3 nucleotides read TGTGCCACCAGCAGAGGACAGGGAGATTCACCCCTCCACTTT. Its translation is CATSRGQGDSPLHF. V gene TRBV15 combines with J gene TRBJ1-6; 7 positions agree with TRBD1. This CDR3 has 14 residues. The V gene end was trimmed by 1 base and the J gene end by 8 bases; junction bases not matched to a gene: 2. Looked up from germline, CDR1 is LNHNV and CDR2 is YYDKDF (reference sequence). Full variable domain (outside the CDR3, taken from reference TRBV15 and TRBJ1-6): DAMVIQNPRYQVTQFGKPVTLSCSQTLNHNVMYWYQQKSSQAPKLLFHYYDKDFNNEADTPDNFQSRRPNTSFCFLDIRSPGLGDTAMYLCATSRGQGDSPLHFGNGTRLTVT.

The gene calls are TRBV30 and TRBJ2-1; possibly TRBD1 for D (6 bases). V was clipped by 3 bases and J by 4 bases, with 7 bases between them. The germline gives CDR1 GTSNPN, CDR2 SVGIG (reference sequence). The CDR3 is made up of 12 amino acids. CDR3 nucleotides: TGTGCCTGGAGCGGACAGTACAATGAGCAGTTCTTC. This gives the protein CAWSGQYNEQFF. Full variable domain (rest looked up from reference TRBV30 and TRBJ2-1): SQTIHQWPATLVQPVGSPLSLECTVEGTSNPNLYWYRQAAGRGLQLLFYSVGIGQISSEVPQNLSASRPQDRQFILSSKKLLLSDSGFYLCAWSGQYNEQFFGPGTRLTVL.

This clone was counted a few times. The V gene is TRBV29-1, the J gene TRBJ2-1; tentatively, D is TRBD1 (6 bases). Trimming left V 4 bases short and J 6 bases short, with 13 bases between. CDR3 length equals 13 residues. Germline CDR1 and CDR2: SQVTM and ANQGSEA. The CDR3 loop is CSVARQEINEQFF. The CDR3 nucleotides are TGCAGCGTTGCGCGACAGGAGATCAATGAGCAGTTCTTC.

This clone was counted a few times. The chain recombines TRBV29-1 with TRBJ1-2; the D is unclear. Germline CDR1 and CDR2: SQVTM and ANQGSEA. The CDR3 length is 12 residues. The V end lost 6 bases, the J end lost 8 bases, and 16 bases lay between the germline ends. CDR3 residues: CSVNLDVVGYTF. CDR3 nucleotides: TGCAGCGTCAATCTGGACGTAGTGGGCTACACCTTC.

The chain links TRBV27 to TRBJ2-1; 8 bases match TRBD1. Germline values: CDR1 MNHEY, CDR2 SMNVEV (reference sequence). The CDR3 has 15 residues. After removal of 1 base from V and 5 bases from J, the junction contained 4 bases not matched to a gene. CDR3 sequence: CASSLWDRTNNEQFF. CDR3 DNA: TGTGCCAGCAGTTTATGGGACAGGACCAACAATGAGCAGTTCTTC.

The CDR3 DNA sequence: TGTGCCAGCAGTGAAAGCCAGACTAATGAAAAACTGTTTTTT. This translates into CASSESQTNEKLFF. The V gene is TRBV2, the J gene TRBJ1-4; D is ambiguous. V was cut by 2 bases and J by 2 bases, with 6 bases left in between. Per germline, CDR1 SNHLY and CDR2 FYNNEI. The CDR3 totals 14 residues.

The count of this clone is one. J is TRBJ2-1 and V is TRBV29-1; possibly TRBD2 for D (6 bases). The CDR3 spans 15 residues. CDR1 and CDR2 (germline): SQVTM, ANQGSEA. Between the trimmed V and J ends, which lost 0 bases and 9 bases, there was a span of 18 bases. The CDR3, as DNA: TGCAGCGTTGAAGAGGAGGGGCGCTGGGAAACTGAGCAGTTCTTC. Protein product: CSVEEEGRWETEQFF.

The chain uses TRBV7-8 and TRBJ2-3; D is undetermined. The V gene's germline CDR1 is SGHVS and CDR2 FQNEAQ. The germline V and J ends were trimmed by 3 bases and 2 bases, with 9 bases remaining between them. This CDR3 is 14 amino acids long. The CDR3, as DNA: TGTGCCAGCAGCTTCTCCCACTACACAGATACGCAGTATTTT. This encodes CASSFSHYTDTQYF.

The chain combines TRBV19 with TRBJ1-5; D is ambiguous. The CDR3 sequence is 14 residues long. Germline CDR1 LNHDA, CDR2 SQIVND (reference sequence). The V and J ends lost 3 bases and 2 bases respectively, with 8 bases between them. CDR3 sequence: CASSIGMGNQPQHF. For the CDR3, the DNA is TGTGCCAGTAGTATTGGGATGGGCAATCAGCCCCAGCATTTT.

The V gene is TRBV27, the J gene TRBJ1-5, with 7 bases that match TRBD1. Germline CDR1 reads MNHEY; CDR2 reads SMNVEV (reference sequence). CDR3 length: 15 amino acids. The junction had 5 bases not matched to a gene; V was cut back by 0 bases and J by 6 bases. The CDR3 bases are TGTGCCAGCAGTTTATCCCAGGGGGGAAGTCAGCCCCAGCATTTT. Residues: CASSLSQGGSQPQHF.

The chain uses TRBV30 and TRBJ2-7; D assignment may be TRBD1 or TRBD2 (5 bases each). Germline CDR1 and CDR2: GTSNPN and SVGIG (reference sequence). This CDR3 is built from 12 residues. Trimming shortened V by 2 bases and J by 6 bases, and 11 bases separated the two germline ends. The CDR3 coding sequence is TGTGCCTGGAGTAGAAGGGGACCCGAGCAGTACTTC. Translated, it gives CAWSRRGPEQYF.

The chain is built from TRBV30 and TRBJ1-2; 9 bases line up with TRBD1. This CDR3 is 14 amino acids long. J lost 4 bases, V lost 3 bases, and 6 bases had no gene match. Germline CDR1 GTSNPN, CDR2 SVGIG (reference sequence). The CDR3 nucleotides are TGTGCCTGGAGCCAGGACAGGGGACCCTATGGCTACACCTTC. Its protein is CAWSQDRGPYGYTF.